The clone carrying this T cell receptor beta chain occurred a few times. Trimming pared 2 bases from V and 4 bases from J, leaving 14 bases between. This CDR3 spans 15 amino acids. From germline, CDR1 is SGHTA and CDR2 FQGNSA. MiXCR, applied by TCRdb to the 5' RACE reads, yields one record per CDR3 protein. Here the sample spans over 45,000 distinct CDR3 sequences, 26% being singletons. Cells sorted as Tregs were CD4+, CD25+ and CD127-/low. The TCR originated in a female donor with breast cancer. The sample consisted of tumor-infiltrating Tregs sorted from the breast tumor. This chain links TRBV7-2 with TRBJ1-1, with a possible D match to TRBD1 (5 bases). As DNA, the CDR3 is TGTGCCAGCAGCTTAACATTTGGGGGAGCCACTGAAGCTTTCTTT. It encodes CASSLTFGGATEAFF.